The rows below give T cell receptor beta chains drawn from one sample of a study of T cell clonotyping in hematopoietic cell transplantation. The assay was immunoSEQ multiplex PCR, and TCRdb's table has in-frame clones only and misses some. The sample has fewer than 25,000 clones, roughly 90% seen once. The sample was peripheral blood mononuclear cells, taken before stem cell transplant. These receptors originate from a young man with biphenotypic leukemia. Some clones in this sample may be carry-over from other donors' samples. Both conserved end residues are part of each CDR3. The order of the fields is V gene, J gene, D gene, clone size, CDR3 protein, CDR3 DNA. The D gene is left open where the match is weak. Expanded clones get a size class; other rows say once, few or many, or leave the size out.

TRBV5-4	TRBJ1-1	TRBD1	.	CASSSAGTGSTFF	TGTGCCAGCAGCTCAGCCGGGACAGGGTCGACTTTCTTT
TRBV30	TRBJ1-2	.	.	CALSSTTGYVYTF	TGTGCCTTGTCATCCACAACGGGCTATGTCTACACCTTC
TRBV29-1	TRBJ1-2	TRBD1	.	CSVGEGAHGYTF	TGCAGCGTTGGGGAGGGGGCCCATGGCTACACCTTC
TRBV9	TRBJ1-1	.	.	CASSGSGTEAFF	TGTGCCAGCAGCGGAAGCGGGACTGAAGCTTTCTTT
TRBV30	TRBJ1-3	.	.	CAWSVTLNTIYF	TGTGCCTGGAGTGTGACGTTAAACACCATATATTTT
TRBV5-1	TRBJ2-2	TRBD2	.	CASSRGTSGEFSGELFF	TGCGCCAGCAGCCGGGGGACTAGCGGGGAGTTCTCCGGGGAGCTGTTTTTT
TRBV30	TRBJ1-2	.	.	CAWSPGSGGYTF	TGTGCCTGGAGTCCCGGGTCAGGCGGCTACACCTTC
TRBV27	TRBJ1-1	TRBD1	.	CASAGTVNTEAFF	TGTGCCAGTGCGGGGACAGTGAACACTGAAGCTTTCTTT
TRBV27	TRBJ2-2	.	.	CASRAGTPTGELFF	TGTGCCAGCAGGGCCGGGACACCCACCGGGGAGCTGTTTTTT
TRBV6-5	TRBJ1-1	.	.	CASFPRGGNTEAFF	TGTGCCAGCTTCCCTAGGGGCGGGAACACTGAAGCTTTCTTT
TRBV2	TRBJ1-1	TRBD1	.	CASSDRGLGDTEAFF	TGTGCCAGCAGCGATAGGGGGCTCGGAGACACTGAAGCTTTCTTT
TRBV7-8	TRBJ2-2	.	few	CASSSTVNTGELFF	TGTGCCAGCAGCTCGACAGTGAACACCGGGGAGCTGTTTTTT
TRBV2	TRBJ2-1	TRBD1	once	CASVSPRDRGWNEQFF	TGTGCCAGCGTGTCGCCCCGGGACAGGGGATGGAATGAGCAGTTCTTC
TRBV7-9	TRBJ2-1	.	.	CASSLTLGLDEQFF	TGTGCCAGCAGCTTAACGCTTGGACTCGATGAGCAGTTCTTC
TRBV7-2	TRBJ2-7	TRBD2	.	CASSPPPGLVSSEQYF	TGTGCCAGCAGCCCACCCCCGGGACTAGTAAGCTCCGAGCAGTACTTC
TRBV2	TRBJ1-2	TRBD1	.	CASTADRVGYTF	TGTGCCAGCACGGCGGACAGGGTAGGCTACACCTTC
TRBV5-4	TRBJ2-1	.	once	CASSLSVGGYNEQFF	TGTGCCAGCAGCTTGAGTGTTGGGGGCTACAATGAGCAGTTCTTC
TRBV7-8	TRBJ2-7	.	.	CASSLEGRGGEQYF	TGTGCCAGCAGCTTAGAAGGCAGGGGTGGCGAGCAGTACTTC
TRBV29-1	TRBJ1-5	.	.	CSVGDSNQPQHF	TGCAGCGTTGGTGACAGTAATCAGCCCCAGCATTTT
TRBV5-4	TRBJ2-5	TRBD2	.	CASSLSILGLAAETQYF	TGTGCCAGCAGCTTGTCTATTTTGGGACTAGCGGCTGAGACCCAGTACTTC
TRBV4-1	TRBJ2-1	TRBD1	.	CASSQGFQGARTEQFF	TGCGCCAGCAGCCAAGGCTTTCAGGGGGCGCGTACTGAGCAGTTCTTC
TRBV27	TRBJ2-7	TRBD2	.	CASSFSGLYRGSGREYEQYF	TGTGCCAGCAGTTTTTCGGGGTTGTATCGGGGCAGCGGGAGGGAATACGAGCAGTACTTC
TRBV5-1	TRBJ2-5	TRBD1	.	CASGDRQETQYF	TGCGCCAGCGGGGACAGGCAAGAGACCCAGTACTTC
TRBV6-1	TRBJ2-7	.	.	CASSEYPGSSYEQYF	TGTGCCAGCAGTGAATACCCGGGGAGTTCCTACGAGCAGTACTTC
TRBV2	TRBJ1-1	.	.	CASSERQNLIPNTEAFF	TGTGCCAGCAGTGAAAGACAGAACCTAATACCCAACACTGAAGCTTTCTTT
TRBV14	TRBJ2-5	.	.	CASSQDLGGRTQYF	TGTGCCAGCAGCCAAGATCTTGGGGGGAGAACCCAGTACTTC
TRBV6-4	TRBJ1-1	.	.	CASSDHSGPPNAFF	TGTGCCAGCAGTGACCACTCCGGACCCCCAAACGCTTTCTTT
TRBV28	TRBJ1-2	.	.	CASSLRQLSYGYTF	TGTGCCAGCAGTTTACGACAACTTAGCTATGGCTACACCTTC
TRBV28	TRBJ2-2	.	.	CASSHPGLTNTGELFF	TGTGCCAGCAGTCATCCGGGACTTACGAACACCGGGGAGCTGTTTTTT
TRBV10-3	TRBJ2-2	TRBD2	.	CAVRLANTGELFF	TGTGCCGTCCGACTAGCAAACACCGGGGAGCTGTTTTTT
TRBV20-1	TRBJ1-2	.	.	CSASPNYGYTF	TGCAGTGCTAGCCCCAATTATGGCTACACCTTC
TRBV11-3	TRBJ2-2	.	.	CASRGNTGELFF	TGTGCCAGCAGAGGAAACACCGGGGAGCTGTTTTTT
TRBV7-9	TRBJ1-2	.	.	CASSWGSANYGYTF	TGTGCCAGCAGCTGGGGGAGCGCTAACTATGGCTACACCTTC
TRBV11-2	TRBJ2-5	.	.	CASMQGSRGETQYF	TGTGCCAGCATGCAGGGCTCGAGGGGAGAGACCCAGTACTTC
TRBV7-6	TRBJ2-1	.	.	CASSPGTQNEQFF	TGTGCCAGCAGCCCAGGGACCCAGAATGAGCAGTTCTTC
TRBV11-3	TRBJ1-2	.	.	CASSLDNNYGYTF	TGTGCCAGCAGCTTAGATAATAACTATGGCTACACCTTC
TRBV11-3	TRBJ2-5	TRBD2	.	CASSHGLAGETQYF	TGTGCCAGCAGCCATGGACTAGCGGGAGAGACCCAGTACTTC
TRBV9	TRBJ2-1	.	.	CASSVVYGSDEQFF	TGTGCCAGCAGCGTAGTGTACGGGAGCGATGAGCAGTTCTTC
TRBV5-6	TRBJ1-5	TRBD1	.	CASSLWTGDQPQHF	TGTGCCAGCAGCTTGTGGACAGGGGATCAGCCCCAGCATTTT
TRBV7-9	TRBJ1-1	.	.	CASSLDIMGLHPSEAFF	TGTGCCAGCAGCTTAGATATTATGGGGCTCCATCCATCTGAAGCTTTCTTT
TRBV11-2	TRBJ2-7	TRBD2	once	CASSLQAGGPYEQYF	TGTGCCAGCAGCTTACAAGCGGGGGGGCCCTACGAGCAGTACTTC
TRBV5-1	TRBJ1-2	.	.	CASSLAGTYGYTF	TGCGCCAGCAGCTTAGCTGGGACCTATGGCTACACCTTC
TRBV27	TRBJ2-3	TRBD1	.	CASSSIAGTGADTQYF	TGTGCCAGCAGTTCGATAGCGGGGACAGGGGCAGATACGCAGTATTTT
TRBV7-3	TRBJ2-7	TRBD2	.	CASSLGGDRGEQYF	TGTGCCAGCAGCTTAGGGGGGGACCGTGGGGAGCAGTACTTC
TRBV5-6	TRBJ2-1	TRBD1	once	CASKGTGYNEQFF	TGTGCCAGCAAAGGGACAGGATACAATGAGCAGTTCTTC
TRBV14	TRBJ1-2	TRBD1	.	CASSQSTGQGNYGYTF	TGTGCCAGCAGCCAGTCCACGGGACAGGGGAACTATGGCTACACCTTC
TRBV5-4	TRBJ1-5	.	.	CASSLQGNQPQHF	TGTGCCAGCAGCTTGCAGGGCAATCAGCCCCAGCATTTT